The 3 T cell receptor beta chains listed next were all sequenced from one sample in a study of cytomegalovirus exposure and HLA in healthy donors (dated by TCRdb to about 2017). The library was made by the immunoSEQ multiplex PCR assay. For the multiplex PCR, a mixture combining 60 forward primers for TCR Vbeta segments and 13 reverse primers for TCR Jbeta segments was used. TCRdb re-hosts the immuneACCESS table, in-frame sequences only. Its copies lack some clones; in the studies checked, an unresolved V gene accounts for under half of them, and the cause for the rest is not known. This sample's clone table shows 200,000 to 250,000 clones. The top ten clones comprise roughly 1.2% of the sample. The sequenced material came from PBMCs. The source of these receptors is a girl between 2 and 10 years old in good health and CMV-seropositive.

CDR3 coding DNA: TGTGCCAGCAGCGACAGACCGAACACTGAAGCTTTCTTT. As protein: CASSDRPNTEAFF. This chain uses TRBV28 with TRBJ1-1, with D possibly being TRBD1 (5 bases). Germline V gene sequence: CDR1 MDHEN, CDR2 SYDVKM. The CDR3 has 13 residues. The V and J ends lost 6 bases and 1 base respectively, with 9 bases between them.

This chain links TRBV19 with TRBJ2-7, with D possibly being TRBD1 (7 bases). The CDR3 consists of 16 residues. V was cut by 5 bases and J by 5 bases, with 22 bases left in between. Germline CDR1 reads LNHDA; CDR2 reads SQIVND (reference sequence). In DNA, the CDR3 is TGTGCCAGTAGTGGGGGGACAGCGAAGAGATTAAACGAGCAGTACTTC. Residues: CASSGGTAKRLNEQYF.

The chain recombines TRBV18 with TRBJ2-1; TRBD2 agrees at 10 bases. The germline gives CDR1 KGHSH, CDR2 LQKENI. Trimming cost V 0 bases and J 9 bases; bases outside gene matches: 8. CDR3 length: 16 residues. The CDR3 spells CASSPPGTSGMGEQFF. The CDR3 nucleotides read TGTGCCAGCTCACCACCGGGCACTAGCGGGATGGGTGAGCAGTTCTTC.